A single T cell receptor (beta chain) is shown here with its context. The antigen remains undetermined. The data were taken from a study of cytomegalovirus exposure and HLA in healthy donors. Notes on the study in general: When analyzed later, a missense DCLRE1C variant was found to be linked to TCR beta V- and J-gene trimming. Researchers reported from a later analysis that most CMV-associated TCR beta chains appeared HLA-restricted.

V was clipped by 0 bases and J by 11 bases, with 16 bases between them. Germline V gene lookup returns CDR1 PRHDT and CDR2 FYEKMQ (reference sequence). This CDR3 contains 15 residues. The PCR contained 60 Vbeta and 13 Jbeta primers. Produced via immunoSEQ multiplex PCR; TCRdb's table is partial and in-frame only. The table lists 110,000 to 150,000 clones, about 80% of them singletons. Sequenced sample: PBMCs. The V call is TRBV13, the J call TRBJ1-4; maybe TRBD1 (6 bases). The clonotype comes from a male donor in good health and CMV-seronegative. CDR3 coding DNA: TGTGCCAGCAGCTTAGGCCTGGGGGGGCGGGCGAAACTGTTTTTT. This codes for CASSLGLGGRAKLFF. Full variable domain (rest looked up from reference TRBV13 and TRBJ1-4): AAGVIQSPRHLIKEKRETATLKCYPIPRHDTVYWYQQGPGQDPQFLISFYEKMQSDKGSIPDRFSAQQFSDYHSELNMSSLELGDSALYFCASSLGLGGRAKLFFGSGTQLSVL.